These 31 T cell receptor beta chains were all obtained from the same sample, sequenced in a study of blood T cell repertoires in COVID-19. Sequenced by immunoSEQ multiplex PCR; TCRdb stores in-frame clones only, minus some. The data hold around 150,000 clones, with 80% to 85% observed a single time. The sequenced sample consisted of peripheral blood. These receptors were obtained from an elderly woman with active or convalescent COVID-19.

The chain combines TRBV10-3 with TRBJ1-1; no definite D call. CDR1 is ENHRY, CDR2 SYGVKD, per germline. Trimming cost V 7 bases and J 1 base, with 7 bases left between them. The CDR3 consists of 12 residues. DNA for the CDR3: TGTGCCATCAATGCGGGGAACACTGAAGCTTTCTTT. Translated: CAINAGNTEAFF.

The chain couples TRBV30 to TRBJ1-6, with D maybe TRBD1 (5 bases). The CDR3 is 13 amino acids. Germline assignment: CDR1 GTSNPN and CDR2 SVGIG (reference sequence). Trimming stripped 1 base from V and 10 bases from J, with 11 bases between. The CDR3 region has the DNA TGTGCCTGGAGTGGACAGCACAAATCACCCCTCCACTTT. Translation gives CAWSGQHKSPLHF. Complete variable domain (other parts from reference TRBV30 and TRBJ1-6): SQTIHQWPATLVQPVGSPLSLECTVEGTSNPNLYWYRQAAGRGLQLLFYSVGIGQISSEVPQNLSASRPQDRQFILSSKKLLLSDSGFYLCAWSGQHKSPLHFGNGTRLTVT.

This clone is a singleton in its sample. This chain uses TRBV25-1 with TRBJ1-1, with 7 bases that match TRBD1. The CDR3 is made up of 14 amino acids. Germline V CDR1 and CDR2: MGHDK, SYGVNS. V lost 6 bases, J lost 2 bases, and 6 bases stayed unmatched. The CDR3 region is CASRGQTRNTEAFF. In DNA, the CDR3 is TGTGCCAGCAGGGGACAGACTCGCAACACTGAAGCTTTCTTT.

This clone was observed a handful of times. The V and J genes are TRBV7-2 and TRBJ2-2; D may be TRBD2 (6 bases). CDR1 and CDR2 (germline): SGHTA, FQGNSA. The CDR3 consists of 13 residues. Trimming cost V 5 bases and J 7 bases, with 11 bases left between them. The CDR3 DNA reads as TGTGCCAGCAGCCCGGGACTGGACGGGGAGCTGTTTTTT. Its protein is CASSPGLDGELFF.

The chain recombines TRBV6-5 with TRBJ1-2, with D possibly TRBD1 on 6 matching bases. Germline V gene sequence: CDR1 MNHEY, CDR2 SVGAGI. The CDR3 covers 14 residues. Trimming pared 6 bases from V and 6 bases from J, leaving 17 bases between. The CDR3 region is CASSLGGRGNGYTF. CDR3 nucleotides: TGTGCCAGCAGCCTAGGGGGGAGGGGAAATGGCTACACCTTC.

This chain connects TRBV5-1 to TRBJ1-1; tentatively, D is TRBD1 (5 bases). V lost 3 bases, J lost 1 base, and 10 bases lay in between. Germline V gene data show CDR1 as SGHRS and CDR2 as YFSETQ. The CDR3 spans 14 residues. The CDR3 nucleotides are TGCGCCAGCAGCTCAAGCGGGGGGAACACTGAAGCTTTCTTT. It yields the protein CASSSSGGNTEAFF.

This sequence joins TRBV10-3 and TRBJ1-4; D might be TRBD1 (6 bases). V was cut by 5 bases and J by 0 bases, with 16 bases left in between. The germline gives CDR1 ENHRY, CDR2 SYGVKD. The CDR3 has 17 residues. The CDR3 spells CAISSYRDNATNEKLFF. The CDR3 DNA is TGTGCCATCAGTAGTTACCGGGACAATGCAACTAATGAAAAACTGTTTTTT.

This clone was counted only a few times. The V gene is TRBV25-1, the J gene TRBJ1-1; TRBD1 might be the D (5 bases). Germline V gene data show CDR1 as MGHDK and CDR2 as SYGVNS. V lost 3 bases to trimming and J lost 1 base, with 15 bases between them. This CDR3 is built from 16 residues. The CDR3 protein is CASSDPTDTKNTEAFF. CDR3 coding DNA: TGTGCCAGCAGTGACCCCACGGACACCAAGAACACTGAAGCTTTCTTT.

The CDR3 loop is CASSVEYKNTEAFF. CDR3 bases: TGTGCCAGCAGCGTAGAATACAAGAACACTGAAGCTTTCTTT. The J gene is TRBJ1-1, the V gene TRBV9; D remains unclear. The CDR3 loop spans 14 amino acids. Trimming stripped 0 bases from V and 1 base from J, with 7 bases between. CDR1 and CDR2 from the germline V gene are SGDLS and YYNGEE.

Note on this clone: Other DNA sequences from this sample encode an identical CDR3 as well. This chain connects TRBV7-2 to TRBJ2-7; D is unresolved. Germline assignment: CDR1 SGHTA and CDR2 FQGNSA. The CDR3 extends over 12 amino acids. V shed 5 bases and J shed 2 bases, with 7 bases lying between them. The CDR3 DNA reads as TGTGCCAGCAGCCCCTCCCCCTACGAGCAGTACTTC. It is translated as CASSPSPYEQYF.

This clone was found once. The chain couples TRBV30 to TRBJ2-2, with TRBD1 matching over 10 bases. CDR1 GTSNPN and CDR2 SVGIG come from the germline V gene (reference sequence). This CDR3 has 14 amino acids. V lost 4 bases, J lost 6 bases, and 5 bases stayed unmatched. This CDR3 reads CAWIWTGGAGELFF. CDR3 coding DNA: TGTGCCTGGATCTGGACAGGGGGGGCCGGGGAGCTGTTTTTT.

V is TRBV7-2 and J is TRBJ2-7, with TRBD1 matching 7 bases. In germline, CDR1 is SGHTA, CDR2 FQGNSA. The trim removed 5 bases at V and 3 bases at J, leaving 7 bases unmatched. The CDR3 length is 14 residues. The CDR3 loop is CASSVPGQNYEQYF. The CDR3, as DNA: TGTGCCAGCAGCGTGCCGGGACAGAACTACGAGCAGTACTTC.

This chain uses TRBV5-1 with TRBJ2-5, with 7 bases fitting TRBD1. With V trimmed by 4 bases and J by 0 bases, 6 bases remained unmatched. This CDR3 has 15 amino acids. The germline V gene encodes CDR1 SGHRS and CDR2 YFSETQ. CDR3 sequence (DNA): TGCGCCAGCAGCCGGGACAGAACTTACCAAGAGACCCAGTACTTC. It yields the protein CASSRDRTYQETQYF.

The chain links TRBV25-1 to TRBJ2-7; possible D gene TRBD1, 6 bases. The CDR3 covers 17 residues. Trimming cost V 4 bases and J 3 bases, with 22 bases left between them. Germline V gene sequence: CDR1 MGHDK, CDR2 SYGVNS. CDR3 DNA sequence: TGTGCCAGCAGTGGTCCCCCTCGGACAGTTTCCAGCTACGAGCAGTACTTC. Translated, it gives CASSGPPRTVSSYEQYF.

The rearrangement links TRBV11-3 to TRBJ2-7; TRBD2 matches 10 bases. Germline V CDR1 and CDR2: SGHNT, YENEEA. The CDR3 length is 15 residues. V was pared by 0 bases and J by 6 bases, with 5 bases of the junction left unmatched. CDR3 nucleotide sequence: TGTGCCAGCAGCTTAGAGGGGGCTAGCGGGGGCGAGCAGTACTTC. It yields the protein CASSLEGASGGEQYF.

This chain uses TRBV5-1 with TRBJ1-1, with D possibly being TRBD1 (6 bases). The V gene lost 3 bases and the J gene lost 2 bases, with 14 bases spanning the gap. The CDR3 sequence is 15 residues long. Germline V gene sequence: CDR1 SGHRS, CDR2 YFSETQ. CDR3 sequence reads: CASSWTALGNTEAFF. The DNA of the CDR3 is TGCGCCAGCAGCTGGACAGCCCTAGGAAACACTGAAGCTTTCTTT.

The CDR3 sequence is CASSWRTSGIGEQFF. In nucleotides, the CDR3 is TGCGCCAGCAGCTGGAGGACTAGCGGTATCGGTGAGCAGTTCTTC. The V call is TRBV5-1, the J call TRBJ2-1; 10 bases match TRBD2. V was clipped by 3 bases and J by 9 bases; unmatched bases: 9. The CDR3 covers 15 residues. CDR1 is SGHRS and CDR2 is YFSETQ in the germline V gene. The full variable domain, its missing parts supplied by reference TRBV5-1 and TRBJ2-1, is KAGVTQTPRYLIKTRGQQVTLSCSPISGHRSVSWYQQTPGQGLQFLFEYFSETQRNKGNFPGRFSGRQFSNSRSEMNVSTLELGDSALYLCASSWRTSGIGEQFFGPGTRLTVL.

The J gene is TRBJ1-5, the V gene TRBV5-1; D not certain. There are 14 residues in the CDR3. Looked up from germline, CDR1 is SGHRS and CDR2 is YFSETQ. Trimming cost V 0 bases and J 6 bases, with 10 bases left between them. The CDR3 reads CASSLGGSSQPQHF. As DNA, the CDR3 is TGCGCCAGCAGCTTGGGAGGTTCTAGTCAGCCCCAGCATTTT.

The chain carries TRBV3-1 (or the pseudogene TRBV3-2) and TRBJ1-2; 9 bases line up with TRBD1. CDR1 and CDR2 from the germline V gene are LGHDT and YNNKEL (reference sequence). The CDR3 is 20 residues long. V lost 1 base to trimming and J lost 2 bases; unmatched junction nucleotides: 17. For the CDR3, the DNA is TGTGCCAGCAGCCAAGCCGCCCGGCGGGACAGGGCCAGGATAAACTATGGCTACACCTTC. Protein: CASSQAARRDRARINYGYTF.

The rearrangement links TRBV18 to TRBJ1-1; 8 bases match TRBD1. Germline V gives CDR1 KGHSH, CDR2 LQKENI. V was clipped by 3 bases and J by 11 bases; unmatched bases: 5. This CDR3 contains 12 residues. CDR3 amino acids: CASSPGQDMAFF. The CDR3 coding sequence is TGTGCCAGCTCACCGGGACAGGATATGGCTTTCTTT.

The chain is built from TRBV6-2 or TRBV6-3 and TRBJ1-2; TRBD1 agrees at 7 bases. The CDR3 consists of 15 residues. Germline V gives CDR1 MNHEY, CDR2 SVGEGT. The junction had 7 bases not matched to a gene; V was cut back by 0 bases and J by 6 bases. DNA of the CDR3: TGTGCCAGCAGTTACTCGGTGAAGGGGGCTGATGGCTACACCTTC. Protein sequence: CASSYSVKGADGYTF.

The count of this clone is one. V is TRBV20-1 and J is TRBJ1-1; a possible D gene is TRBD1 (5 bases). Germline loops: CDR1 DFQATT, CDR2 SNEGSKA (reference sequence). The CDR3 loop spans 11 amino acids. V lost 6 bases, J lost 5 bases, and 10 bases lay in between. The CDR3 sequence is CSALRVTEAFF. The CDR3 bases are TGCAGTGCGCTCAGGGTTACTGAAGCTTTCTTT.

The chain uses TRBV9 and TRBJ1-4; the match to TRBD1 covers 7 bases. This CDR3 is 14 amino acids long. CDR1 SGDLS and CDR2 YYNGEE come from the germline V gene. J lost 4 bases, V lost 4 bases, and 4 bases had no gene match. CDR3 in DNA: TGTGCCAGCAGCCCCGGGACAGTTAATGAAAAACTGTTTTTT. It yields the protein CASSPGTVNEKLFF. The full variable domain, in which reference TRBV9 and TRBJ1-4 provide the parts outside the CDR3, is DSGVTQTPKHLITATGQRVTLRCSPRSGDLSVYWYQQSLDQGLQFLIQYYNGEERAKGNILERFSAQQFPDLHSELNLSSLELGDSALYFCASSPGTVNEKLFFGSGTQLSVL.

The gene calls are TRBV30 and TRBJ1-2; D is possibly TRBD1 (5 bases). V shed 0 bases and J shed 0 bases, with 11 bases lying between them. The germline CDR1 and CDR2 sequences are GTSNPN and SVGIG (reference sequence). This CDR3 is 15 amino acids long. The CDR3 reads CAWSVTGGTNYGYTF. The CDR3 DNA reads as TGTGCCTGGAGTGTAACCGGGGGTACTAACTATGGCTACACCTTC. Full variable domain (remainder filled in from reference TRBV30 and TRBJ1-2): SQTIHQWPATLVQPVGSPLSLECTVEGTSNPNLYWYRQAAGRGLQLLFYSVGIGQISSEVPQNLSASRPQDRQFILSSKKLLLSDSGFYLCAWSVTGGTNYGYTFGSGTRLTVV.

As concerns this clone: Other DNA sequences of this sample code for an identical CDR3. The genes are TRBV10-3 and TRBJ2-7, with TRBD1 as a possible D gene (5 bases). V was cut by 3 bases and J by 0 bases, with 9 bases left in between. The germline V gene has CDR1 ENHRY and CDR2 SYGVKD. There are 14 residues in the CDR3. The CDR3 bases are TGTGCCATCAGTGAAGGGGAAAGCTCCTACGAGCAGTACTTC. This gives the protein CAISEGESSYEQYF.

The chain combines TRBV3-1 (or the pseudogene TRBV3-2) with TRBJ2-5, with D possibly being TRBD2 (5 bases). The V end lost 5 bases, the J end lost 4 bases, and 5 bases lay between the germline ends. The CDR3 extends over 11 amino acids. Germline V gene data show CDR1 as LGHDT and CDR2 as YNNKEL (reference sequence). CDR3 sequence reads: CASSEGETQYF. For the CDR3, the DNA is TGTGCCAGCAGCGAGGGAGAGACCCAGTACTTC.

The genes are TRBV4-1 and TRBJ1-5; D is undetermined. This CDR3 is built from 13 residues. Germline V gene data show CDR1 as MGHRA and CDR2 as YSYEKL. V lost 0 bases and J 6 bases, leaving 6 bases between the germline ends. The CDR3 region is CASSQDRFQPQHF. The CDR3, as DNA: TGCGCCAGCAGCCAAGATCGGTTTCAGCCCCAGCATTTT.

The chain combines TRBV2 with TRBJ2-1; D might be TRBD2 (5 bases). The V end was cut by 6 bases, the J end by 0 bases, with 6 bases between. Germline V lookup: CDR1 SNHLY, CDR2 FYNNEI. The CDR3 is 13 residues long. The CDR3 region is CASRDYSYNEQFF. CDR3 sequence (DNA): TGTGCCAGCAGAGACTACTCCTACAATGAGCAGTTCTTC.

The chain links TRBV3-1 (or the pseudogene TRBV3-2) to TRBJ1-3; no clear D. Between the trimmed V and J ends, which lost 7 bases and 4 bases, there was a span of 11 bases. CDR1 and CDR2 (germline): LGHDT, YNNKEL (reference sequence). The CDR3 length is 13 residues. CDR3 bases: TGTGCCAGCACGTCAGACTCCGGAAACACCATATATTTT. Its protein is CASTSDSGNTIYF.

The chain employs TRBV2 and TRBJ2-7; 11 nucleotides match TRBD2. J lost 2 bases, V lost 7 bases, and 4 bases had no gene match. Germline CDR1 and CDR2: SNHLY and FYNNEI. The CDR3 consists of 14 residues. CDR3 bases: TGTGCCAGCACTTTAGCGGGGGGGCCCTACGAGCAGTACTTC. It yields the protein CASTLAGGPYEQYF. Looking up the rest from reference TRBV2 and TRBJ2-7 gives the full variable domain: EPEVTQTPSHQVTQMGQEVILRCVPISNHLYFYWYRQILGQKVEFLVSFYNNEISEKSEIFDDQFSVERPDGSNFTLKIRSTKLEDSAMYFCASTLAGGPYEQYFGPGTRLTVT.

This rearrangement joins TRBV19 to TRBJ1-1; tentatively, D is TRBD1 (5 bases). Trimming removed 5 bases at V and 4 bases at J, with 14 bases between. CDR1 and CDR2 (germline): LNHDA, SQIVND (reference sequence). The CDR3 contains 14 residues. The CDR3 DNA reads TGTGCCAGTAGTCTCTTGGGGGGTAGCACTGAAGCTTTCTTT. Translation: CASSLLGGSTEAFF.